Listed below are T cell receptor beta chains from one sample, sequenced in a study of regulatory T cells in long-lasting Graves disease. Each CDR3 protein is one row after TCRdb ran MiXCR on the multiplex PCR reads. The sample carries about 470,000 distinct CDR3 sequences, under 25% recorded once. The material was peripheral blood mononuclear cells (PBMCs), obtained when the disease was refractory, from a patient treated with antithyroid drugs. All receptors derive from a female donor with Graves disease. Each CDR3 is given with its conserved first and last residue. Fields, in order: J gene, D gene, clone size, V gene, CDR3 protein, CDR3 DNA. A D gene is named only where the DNA matches it firmly. Expanded clones get a size class; other rows say once, few or many, or leave the size out.

J: TRBJ2-2
D: .
size: .
V: TRBV4-3
CDR3: CASSTDPLGELFF
DNA: TGCGCCAGCAGCACAGATCCATTAGGGGAGCTGTTTTTT

J: TRBJ1-5
D: .
size: .
V: TRBV19
CDR3: CASKTIVSNSNQPQHF
DNA: TGTGCCAGTAAAACTATAGTTAGTAATAGCAATCAGCCCCAGCATTTT

J: TRBJ2-5
D: .
size: .
V: TRBV7-6
CDR3: CASSSRDRPQETQYF
DNA: TGTGCCAGCAGCTCTAGAGACAGACCCCAAGAGACCCAGTACTTC

J: TRBJ2-7
D: TRBD2
size: many
V: TRBV27
CDR3: CASTPTGGRNDEQYF
DNA: TGTGCCAGCACCCCAACGGGCGGGAGAAACGACGAGCAGTACTTC

J: TRBJ2-3
D: .
size: few
V: TRBV2
CDR3: CASSPAGWSFTDTQYF
DNA: TGTGCCAGCAGTCCCGCTGGTTGGTCCTTCACAGATACGCAGTATTTT

J: TRBJ1-1
D: .
size: many
V: TRBV30
CDR3: CALKDVPPEAFF
DNA: TGTGCCTTAAAGGACGTCCCTCCTGAAGCTTTCTTT

J: TRBJ2-2
D: .
size: many
V: TRBV14
CDR3: CASSRIVTGELFF
DNA: TGTGCCAGCAGCCGGATCGTGACCGGGGAGCTGTTTTTT

J: TRBJ2-3
D: .
size: many
V: TRBV12-3/TRBV12-4
CDR3: CASSSGDRDLRTDTQYF
DNA: TGTGCCAGCAGTTCAGGGGATCGGGACTTGCGCACAGATACGCAGTATTTT

J: TRBJ2-1
D: .
size: once
V: TRBV12-3/TRBV12-4
CDR3: CASSLRGDGEQFF
DNA: TGTGCCAGCAGTTTGAGAGGGGATGGTGAGCAGTTCTTC

J: TRBJ1-1
D: .
size: .
V: TRBV6-1
CDR3: CASNTRSSTEAFF
DNA: TGTGCCAGCAATACCCGGTCGAGCACTGAAGCTTTCTTT

J: TRBJ2-5
D: TRBD2
size: many
V: TRBV5-5
CDR3: CASRPFGLAGMYQETQYF
DNA: TGTGCCAGCAGACCCTTCGGACTAGCGGGAATGTACCAAGAGACCCAGTACTTC

J: TRBJ2-7
D: TRBD1
size: many
V: TRBV11-1
CDR3: CASSLGGDSYYEQYF
DNA: TGTGCCAGCAGCTTAGGTGGGGACAGCTACTACGAGCAGTACTTC

J: TRBJ1-5
D: .
size: .
V: TRBV15
CDR3: CATSRDQGSNQPQHF
DNA: TGTGCCACCAGCAGAGACCAGGGGAGCAATCAGCCCCAGCATTTT

J: TRBJ2-7
D: .
size: many
V: TRBV28
CDR3: CASSLRRGRLAPYEQYF
DNA: TGTGCCAGCAGTTTACGAAGGGGGAGACTAGCCCCCTACGAGCAGTACTTC

J: TRBJ2-7
D: .
size: many
V: TRBV28
CDR3: CASSLHLGASRREQYF
DNA: TGTGCCAGCAGTTTACATCTGGGAGCATCCAGACGCGAGCAGTACTTC

J: TRBJ2-1
D: .
size: many
V: TRBV11-2
CDR3: CASSAGTGNEQFF
DNA: TGTGCCAGCAGCGCCGGGACTGGCAATGAGCAGTTCTTC

J: TRBJ2-2
D: TRBD1
size: few
V: TRBV7-2
CDR3: CASRFDRVATGELFF
DNA: TGTGCCAGCAGATTCGACAGGGTCGCTACCGGGGAGCTGTTTTTT

J: TRBJ2-3
D: .
size: many
V: TRBV5-1
CDR3: CASSAGSTDTQYF
DNA: TGCGCCAGCAGCGCCGGATCCACAGATACGCAGTATTTT

J: TRBJ2-5
D: .
size: many
V: TRBV7-8
CDR3: CASSFAFAGSQETQYF
DNA: TGTGCCAGCAGCTTCGCCTTTGCGGGGAGCCAAGAGACCCAGTACTTC

J: TRBJ2-5
D: .
size: few
V: TRBV9
CDR3: CASSVETASGTQYF
DNA: TGTGCCAGCAGCGTAGAAACAGCCAGTGGGACCCAGTACTTC

J: TRBJ1-2
D: TRBD1
size: few
V: TRBV7-9
CDR3: CASSLSTGNGYTF
DNA: TGTGCCAGCAGCCTATCGACAGGGAATGGCTACACCTTC

J: TRBJ2-5
D: .
size: few
V: TRBV27
CDR3: CASSWGSRETQYF
DNA: TGTGCCAGCAGTTGGGGTTCCAGGGAGACCCAGTACTTC

J: TRBJ1-5
D: .
size: many
V: TRBV2
CDR3: CASTPRGREAGQPQHF
DNA: TGTGCCAGCACCCCACGGGGGCGGGAGGCCGGACAGCCCCAGCATTTT

J: TRBJ2-5
D: .
size: many
V: TRBV2
CDR3: CASRGADGQKETQYF
DNA: TGTGCCAGCAGGGGGGCGGACGGGCAGAAAGAGACCCAGTACTTC

J: TRBJ2-2
D: TRBD2
size: few
V: TRBV4-1
CDR3: CASSRLAGAGGELFF
DNA: TGCGCCAGCAGTCGACTAGCGGGAGCGGGCGGGGAGCTGTTTTTT

J: TRBJ1-1
D: .
size: many
V: TRBV27
CDR3: CASSPLPQERGTEAFF
DNA: TGTGCCAGCAGTCCCCTACCACAGGAAAGGGGCACTGAAGCTTTCTTT

J: TRBJ2-7
D: TRBD1
size: many
V: TRBV6-2/TRBV6-3
CDR3: CASSSGQGSYEQYF
DNA: TGTGCCAGCAGTTCTGGACAGGGTTCCTACGAGCAGTACTTC

J: TRBJ2-1
D: TRBD1
size: .
V: TRBV19
CDR3: CASSMGPGQGTPEQFF
DNA: TGTGCCAGTAGTATGGGGCCGGGACAGGGGACGCCAGAGCAGTTCTTC

J: TRBJ1-2
D: .
size: few
V: TRBV10-3
CDR3: CAISFGPLDYGYTF
DNA: TGTGCCATCAGCTTCGGGCCCCTAGACTATGGCTACACCTTC

J: TRBJ2-2
D: .
size: .
V: TRBV20-1
CDR3: CSARGGSETGELFF
DNA: TGCAGTGCTCGTGGGGGGAGCGAGACCGGGGAGCTGTTTTTT

J: TRBJ2-7
D: TRBD1
size: .
V: TRBV5-1
CDR3: CASSLTGTGANEQYF
DNA: TGCGCCAGCAGCTTGACCGGGACAGGTGCCAACGAGCAGTACTTC

J: TRBJ2-5
D: .
size: many
V: TRBV27
CDR3: CASSLDSKGGTQYF
DNA: TGTGCCAGCAGTTTAGACTCAAAGGGAGGGACCCAGTACTTC

J: TRBJ2-5
D: .
size: .
V: TRBV20-1
CDR3: CSARGEVGELVPQETQYF
DNA: TGCAGTGCTAGGGGTGAGGTGGGAGAGTTGGTGCCGCAAGAGACCCAGTACTTC

J: TRBJ2-5
D: .
size: many
V: TRBV20-1
CDR3: CSVAGRGWETQYF
DNA: TGCAGTGTCGCTGGGCGGGGATGGGAGACCCAGTACTTC

J: TRBJ2-5
D: .
size: few
V: TRBV7-9
CDR3: CASSPALHQETQYF
DNA: TGTGCCAGCAGCCCGGCACTGCACCAAGAGACCCAGTACTTC

J: TRBJ1-1
D: TRBD1
size: .
V: TRBV19
CDR3: CASSMDRGRNTEAFF
DNA: TGTGCCAGTAGTATGGACAGGGGCCGGAACACTGAAGCTTTCTTT

J: TRBJ1-2
D: .
size: many
V: TRBV30
CDR3: CACRRPNGYTF
DNA: TGTGCCTGCCGACGTCCGAATGGCTACACCTTC

J: TRBJ2-7
D: .
size: .
V: TRBV3-1
CDR3: CASSPSPIRDPYEQYF
DNA: TGTGCCAGCAGCCCCTCTCCGATCAGAGACCCCTACGAGCAGTACTTC

J: TRBJ1-2
D: TRBD1
size: .
V: TRBV6-1
CDR3: CASSDRDRAHYGYTF
DNA: TGTGCCAGCAGTGACCGGGACAGGGCCCACTATGGCTACACCTTC

J: TRBJ2-7
D: .
size: .
V: TRBV19
CDR3: CASSMAGFFYEQYF
DNA: TGTGCCAGTAGTATGGCAGGGTTTTTCTACGAGCAGTACTTC

J: TRBJ2-3
D: .
size: .
V: TRBV20-1
CDR3: CSARKVVAADTQYF
DNA: TGCAGTGCTAGAAAGGTGGTAGCAGCAGATACGCAGTATTTT

J: TRBJ2-7
D: .
size: many
V: TRBV15
CDR3: CATSSRGLREQYF
DNA: TGTGCCACCAGCAGTCGGGGATTGCGAGAGCAGTACTTC

J: TRBJ2-1
D: .
size: .
V: TRBV18
CDR3: CASSPSPGRGYNEQFF
DNA: TGTGCCAGCTCACCGTCACCGGGACGGGGGTACAATGAGCAGTTCTTC

J: TRBJ2-6
D: TRBD2
size: .
V: TRBV29-1
CDR3: CSAELSGRDSGANVLTF
DNA: TGCAGCGCTGAACTGAGCGGGAGGGATTCTGGGGCCAACGTCCTGACTTTC

J: TRBJ1-2
D: .
size: .
V: TRBV4-1
CDR3: CASSQDSRGYGYTF
DNA: TGCGCCAGCAGCCAAGATTCCCGGGGCTATGGCTACACCTTC

J: TRBJ2-1
D: .
size: .
V: TRBV28
CDR3: CASSFHSGAINEQFF
DNA: TGTGCCAGCAGTTTTCATTCGGGGGCGATTAATGAGCAGTTCTTC

J: TRBJ1-2
D: .
size: many
V: TRBV20-1
CDR3: CSARISGYTF
DNA: TGCAGTGCTAGAATCAGCGGCTACACCTTC

J: TRBJ2-7
D: .
size: .
V: TRBV20-1
CDR3: CSASDTGNSYEQYF
DNA: TGCAGTGCTAGTGATACAGGGAACTCCTACGAGCAGTACTTC

J: TRBJ2-4
D: .
size: .
V: TRBV5-1
CDR3: CASRPPVSLAKNIQYF
DNA: TGCGCCAGCCGGCCTCCGGTGTCCCTCGCCAAAAACATTCAGTACTTC

J: TRBJ2-5
D: TRBD2
size: many
V: TRBV11-3
CDR3: CASSPGLAGFGETQYF
DNA: TGTGCCAGCAGCCCGGGACTAGCGGGATTTGGAGAGACCCAGTACTTC

J: TRBJ2-7
D: .
size: many
V: TRBV19
CDR3: CASSANHLPSYEQYF
DNA: TGTGCCAGTAGTGCCAATCACCTGCCCTCCTACGAGCAGTACTTC

J: TRBJ2-7
D: TRBD2
size: .
V: TRBV27
CDR3: CASSGGLWEQYF
DNA: TGTGCCAGCTCGGGGGGGCTCTGGGAGCAGTACTTC

J: TRBJ2-3
D: TRBD2
size: .
V: TRBV5-1
CDR3: CASSFASGGTDTQYF
DNA: TGCGCCAGCAGCTTTGCTAGCGGGGGTACAGATACGCAGTATTTT

J: TRBJ2-3
D: .
size: .
V: TRBV27
CDR3: CASSLGATDTQYF
DNA: TGTGCCAGCAGTTTAGGGGCCACAGATACGCAGTATTTT

J: TRBJ2-7
D: .
size: .
V: TRBV27
CDR3: CASSYNVVYEQYF
DNA: TGTGCCAGCAGTTACAACGTGGTCTACGAGCAGTACTTC

J: TRBJ2-7
D: .
size: .
V: TRBV7-9
CDR3: CASSRADIYEQYF
DNA: TGTGCCAGCAGCAGGGCGGACATCTACGAGCAGTACTTC

J: TRBJ1-2
D: .
size: .
V: TRBV7-2
CDR3: CASSLFLLPDDYGYTF
DNA: TGTGCCAGCAGCTTGTTTCTTTTACCAGATGACTATGGCTACACCTTC